This paragraph covers one TCR beta chain sequence. The antigen is not known. Trimming removed 1 base from V and 3 bases from J; junction bases left unmatched: 4. The CDR3 is made up of 15 amino acids. Germline V gives CDR1 SGHTA, CDR2 FQGNSA. This sample stems from a study of T cell responses to AZD1222 COVID-19 vaccine. General observations from the study: The number of AZD1222 recipients seropositive at baseline was only 5 to 7. Reportedly, close to half of spike-specific TCRs are directed against unmutated variant regions. The donor group comprised mostly white British people and more females; the analysis possibly underestimated clonal diversity. CD4 TCRs associated with vaccination spanned spike, dominating at 160-218 and 743-854.

Profiling relied on immunoSEQ multiplex PCR, and the TCRdb table lists in-frame clones only, not all of them. The table lists under 200,000 clones, around nine tenths of them singletons. Source: peripheral blood, taken 28 days after the second dose of the MenACWY control vaccine. The chain joins TRBV7-2 to TRBJ2-3, with 7 bases aligning to TRBD2. The receptor was isolated from an adult who received the MenACWY meningococcal vaccine as a control. CDR3 protein: CASSLEARGTDTQYF. CDR3 in DNA: TGTGCCAGCAGCTTAGAAGCGCGGGGGACAGATACGCAGTATTTT.